A single sample gave rise to the 18 T cell receptor beta chains below, sequenced in a study of response to subunit inactivated influenza vaccine. TCRdb used MiXCR to reprocess the RT-PCR reads, holding one entry per CDR3 protein. The table lists 530,000 or so distinct CDR3 sequences, around 25% of them singletons. The specimen comprised CD4+ T cells sorted from PBMCs, sampled around 5 days after vaccination. The receptors shown here come from a man in his fifties who received an inactivated influenza vaccine.

This chain joins TRBV7-8 and TRBJ2-5, with D perhaps assigned TRBD1 or TRBD2 (5 bases each). CDR3 size: 15 residues. Looked up from germline, CDR1 is SGHVS and CDR2 is FQNEAQ. V dropped 5 bases and J dropped 5 bases, with 18 bases sitting between them. As DNA, the CDR3 is TGTGCCAGCAGCCCCTCCGGGACGGCCCGGGAGACCCAGTACTTC. It is translated as CASSPSGTARETQYF.

The chain combines TRBV11-2 with TRBJ2-7; TRBD2 is a possible D gene (6 bases). V was cut by 0 bases and J by 3 bases, with 15 bases left in between. This CDR3 contains 16 residues. Germline V gene lookup returns CDR1 SGHAT and CDR2 FQNNGV. The CDR3, as DNA: TGTGCCAGCAGCTTAGATCCCCACTGGAGGGGCTACGAGCAGTACTTC. It is translated as CASSLDPHWRGYEQYF.

This chain uses TRBV4-3 with TRBJ1-4; D is uncertain. Germline CDR1 and CDR2: LGHNA and YSLEER. The CDR3 covers 16 residues. Trimming stripped 4 bases from V and 2 bases from J, with 14 bases between. The CDR3 is CASSRSLQGTNEKLFF. DNA of the CDR3: TGCGCCAGCAGCCGATCCCTACAAGGCACTAATGAAAAACTGTTTTTT.

This clonotype was detected only a few times. The V call is TRBV4-3, the J call TRBJ1-1, with no clear D. Trimming took 0 bases from V and 1 from J, leaving 12 bases between them. There are 16 residues in the CDR3. CDR1 and CDR2 (germline): LGHNA, YSLEER. The CDR3 nucleotides are TGCGCCAGCAGCCAAGAACCTCACCGGGGGAACACTGAAGCTTTCTTT. This translates into CASSQEPHRGNTEAFF.

This clonotype occurred a few times. The CDR3 loop reads CASRRTQGLEQPQHF. CDR3 DNA sequence: TGTGCCAGCAGAAGAACACAGGGACTAGAACAGCCCCAGCATTTT. The chain recombines TRBV6-1 with TRBJ1-5, with D tentatively TRBD1 (6 bases). Trimming stripped 6 bases from V and 7 bases from J, with 19 bases between. This CDR3 comprises 15 residues. The germline CDR1 and CDR2 sequences are MNHNS and SASEGT.

This clonotype showed up just a few times. The V call is TRBV29-1, the J call TRBJ2-7; D possibly corresponds to TRBD1 (5 bases). V was clipped by 5 bases and J by 1 base, with 6 bases between them. The germline V gene has CDR1 SQVTM and CDR2 ANQGSEA. This CDR3 is 11 amino acids long. The CDR3, as DNA: TGCAGCGTTCAGGGATCCTACGAGCAGTACTTC. Its translation is CSVQGSYEQYF.

This chain joins TRBV5-1 and TRBJ2-5; 14 bases align to TRBD2. The CDR3 covers 18 residues. The germline V gene has CDR1 SGHRS and CDR2 YFSETQ. J gave up 5 bases and V 7 bases, and 16 bases lay outside the gene matches. CDR3 DNA: TGCGCCAGCGGGCCGGGACTAGCGGGAGATCCCTCCAGGGAGACCCAGTACTTC. This codes for CASGPGLAGDPSRETQYF.

In this sample, this clonotype turned up a few times. The rearrangement uses TRBV6-2 or TRBV6-3 and TRBJ2-1; possibly TRBD2 for D (6 bases). V was shortened by 3 bases and J by 10 bases, with 16 bases between the two germline ends. In germline, CDR1 is MNHEY, CDR2 SVGEGT. This CDR3 has 14 amino acids. DNA of the CDR3: TGTGCCAGCAGTTATCGGGACTTCTCGGGGGAGCAGTTCTTC. As protein: CASSYRDFSGEQFF.

There are many counts of this clonotype. This chain links TRBV7-2 with TRBJ2-3; D gene ambiguous. The germline V gene encodes CDR1 SGHTA and CDR2 FQGNSA. The CDR3 has 11 residues. V was clipped by 5 bases and J by 4 bases, with 4 bases between them. The CDR3 is CASSQPDTQYF. The CDR3 nucleotides read TGTGCCAGCAGCCAACCAGATACGCAGTATTTT.

This clonotype was counted only a few times. The chain employs TRBV6-1 and TRBJ2-5; 7 bases are a match to TRBD2. The CDR3 length is 13 residues. Trimming removed 6 bases from V and 5 bases from J; junction bases left unmatched: 6. Germline V lookup: CDR1 MNHNS, CDR2 SASEGT. For the CDR3, the DNA is TGTGCCAGCAGCCCGGTCGGGGGGGAGACCCAGTACTTC. Translation gives CASSPVGGETQYF.

This clonotype came up a few times. V gene TRBV5-8 combines with J gene TRBJ2-5; maybe TRBD1 (6 bases). V lost 0 bases and J 5 bases, leaving 14 bases between the germline ends. Germline V lookup: CDR1 SGHTS, CDR2 YDEGEE. The CDR3 spans 15 residues. The CDR3 DNA sequence: TGTGCCAGCAGCTTGGCCTTCAGGGGCGCGGAGACCCAGTACTTC. As protein: CASSLAFRGAETQYF.

This clonotype was picked up one time. The CDR3 sequence is CASSLRRLAGVDEQFF. The CDR3 DNA is TGTGCCAGCAGTTTACGCAGACTAGCGGGAGTAGATGAGCAGTTCTTC. This chain uses TRBV28 with TRBJ2-1; 12 positions agree with TRBD2. The CDR3 loop spans 16 amino acids. Germline loops: CDR1 MDHEN, CDR2 SYDVKM. Germline trimming cut 2 bases from V and 8 bases from J; bases unmatched to any gene: 7. Combining the CDR3 with reference TRBV28 and TRBJ2-1 gives the whole variable domain DVKVTQSSRYLVKRTGEKVFLECVQDMDHENMFWYRQDPGLGLRLIYFSYDVKMKEKGDIPEGYSVSREKKERFSLILESASTNQTSMYLCASSLRRLAGVDEQFFGPGTRLTVL.

The chain joins TRBV15 to TRBJ2-4; TRBD2 is a possible D gene (6 bases). Trimming took off 1 base at V and 1 base at J, with 14 bases between the two ends. CDR1 and CDR2 (germline): LNHNV, YYDKDF (reference sequence). The length of the CDR3 is 17 residues. This chain's CDR3 is CATSRVRLDVAKNIQYF. Here the CDR3 DNA reads TGTGCCACCAGCAGAGTCAGACTAGACGTCGCCAAAAACATTCAGTACTTC.

The V call is TRBV4-1, the J call TRBJ2-2, with 8 bases lining up with TRBD1. This CDR3 region has 16 residues. V lost 0 bases, J lost 7 bases, and 7 bases stayed unmatched. Germline CDR1 MGHRA, CDR2 YSYEKL. The DNA for the CDR3 is TGCGCCAGCAGCCAAGATGCCAGGGGGCTTGTCGGGGAGCTGTTTTTT. This codes for CASSQDARGLVGELFF.

This sequence joins TRBV5-1 and TRBJ2-3; D is unresolved. V was pared by 0 bases and J by 5 bases, with 10 bases between. Germline V gives CDR1 SGHRS, CDR2 YFSETQ. The CDR3 consists of 14 residues. CDR3 amino acids: CASSLEMGVDTQYF. DNA of the CDR3: TGCGCCAGCAGCTTGGAGATGGGCGTAGATACGCAGTATTTT.

The chain is built from TRBV7-9 and TRBJ2-1; 10 nucleotides line up with TRBD1. V trimming: 5 bases; J trimming: 5 bases; junction bases outside the gene matches: 9. Germline assignment: CDR1 SEHNR and CDR2 FQNEAQ (reference sequence). The CDR3 consists of 16 residues. The CDR3 spells CASSPRGQGWNNEQFF. The CDR3 DNA follows: TGTGCCAGCAGCCCCCGGGGACAGGGGTGGAACAATGAGCAGTTCTTC.

This sequence joins TRBV20-1 and TRBJ2-2, with unresolved D. V shed 0 bases and J shed 4 bases, with 3 bases lying between them. The CDR3 extends over 12 amino acids. The V gene's germline CDR1 is DFQATT and CDR2 SNEGSKA (reference sequence). CDR3 sequence reads: CSAREGTGELFF. CDR3 nucleotides: TGCAGTGCTAGAGAGGGCACCGGGGAGCTGTTTTTT.

The chain couples TRBV10-3 to TRBJ2-3; 8 bases fit TRBD2. This CDR3 is built from 14 residues. Unmatched junction bases numbered 2, after V lost 4 bases and J lost 2 bases. In germline, CDR1 is ENHRY, CDR2 SYGVKD. The CDR3 sequence: CAISGSGDTDTQYF. The CDR3 DNA is TGTGCCATCAGTGGTAGCGGGGACACAGATACGCAGTATTTT.